The 5 T cell receptor beta chains reported below all come from one sample, sequenced in a study of blood T cell repertoires in COVID-19. Libraries were prepared by immunoSEQ multiplex PCR; TCRdb keeps only in-frame clonotypes and omits some of them. The table includes approximately 330,000 clones, approximately 86% detected once. The source material was peripheral blood. Receptors were obtained from a man aged 25-45 years with COVID-19, enrolled during active disease.

The chain links TRBV6-6 to TRBJ2-5, with 7 bases that match TRBD1. V lost 2 bases to trimming and J lost 4 bases; unmatched junction nucleotides: 4. The length of the CDR3 is 14 residues. Germline V gene sequence: CDR1 MNHNY, CDR2 SVGAGI (reference sequence). The CDR3 DNA reads as TGTGCCAGCAGTTACGGACAGGCAGGAGAGACCCAGTACTTC. It yields the protein CASSYGQAGETQYF.

The chain carries TRBV19 and TRBJ2-6, with a possible D match to TRBD1 (5 bases). Between the trimmed V and J ends, which lost 2 bases and 1 base, there was a span of 6 bases. The CDR3 runs 15 residues. Germline lookup yields CDR1 LNHDA and CDR2 SQIVND (reference sequence). The CDR3 DNA reads TGTGCCAGTAGTATATCAGGGTCTGGGGCCAACGTCCTGACTTTC. It yields the protein CASSISGSGANVLTF.

V gene TRBV10-1 combines with J gene TRBJ2-2; a possible D gene is TRBD1 (6 bases). The ends were cut back, 2 bases at V and 8 bases at J, with 12 bases in the middle. The CDR3 is 14 amino acids. In germline, CDR1 is WNHNN, CDR2 SYGVQD (reference sequence). Here the CDR3 reads CASSELGAEGELFF. In DNA, the CDR3 is TGCGCCAGCAGTGAGCTGGGGGCGGAGGGGGAGCTGTTTTTT.

The gene calls are TRBV10-3 and TRBJ1-3; 7 bases align to TRBD1. This CDR3 region has 14 residues. Germline values: CDR1 ENHRY, CDR2 SYGVKD. The CDR3: CAAKGTAEGNTIYF. CDR3 nucleotides: TGTGCAGCCAAAGGGACAGCCGAAGGAAACACCATATATTTT.

V gene TRBV6-5 combines with J gene TRBJ1-1, with D unclear. Trimming left V 0 bases short and J 8 bases short, with 13 bases between. CDR3 length: 14 residues. Germline CDR1 and CDR2: MNHEY and SVGAGI. The CDR3 here is CASSYSNSLLEAFF. The DNA of the CDR3 is TGTGCCAGCAGTTACTCGAATAGCCTCTTGGAAGCTTTCTTT.